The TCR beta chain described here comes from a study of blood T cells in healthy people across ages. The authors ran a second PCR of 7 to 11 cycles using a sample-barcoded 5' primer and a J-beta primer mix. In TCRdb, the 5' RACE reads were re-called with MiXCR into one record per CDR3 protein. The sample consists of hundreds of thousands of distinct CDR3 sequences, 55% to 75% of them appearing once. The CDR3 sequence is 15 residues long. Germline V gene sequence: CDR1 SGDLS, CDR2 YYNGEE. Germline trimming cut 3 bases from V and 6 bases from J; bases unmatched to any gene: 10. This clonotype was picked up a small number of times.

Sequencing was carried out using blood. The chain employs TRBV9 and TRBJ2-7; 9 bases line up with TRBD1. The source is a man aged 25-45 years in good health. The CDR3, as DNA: TGTGCCAGCAGCGCCGGGGACAGGGAGGGTCTCGAGCAGTACTTC. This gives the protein CASSAGDREGLEQYF.